These T cell receptor beta chains were read from a single sample in a study of shared clonotypes between healthy human individuals. This table comes from immunoSEQ multiplex PCR, and its TCRdb copy is limited to in-frame clones, with some not included. Counted here are about 2.4 million clones, around nine tenths occurring once; the ten biggest clones make up over 0.12%. The sample consisted of naive CD4+ T cells sorted from blood. The receptors stem from a man younger than 35 in good health. Both conserved end residues are part of each CDR3.

v_gene	j_gene	CDR3aa
TRBV9	TRBJ2-7	CASSALAGGNYEQYF
TRBV7-3	TRBJ1-1	CASKDREDTEAFF
TRBV7-2	TRBJ1-3	CASSLRWDSPFSGNTIYF
TRBV10-1	TRBJ2-5	CASSDSASGKETQYF
TRBV5-6	TRBJ2-7	CASSWGTSGGQFTYEQYF
TRBV4-1	TRBJ1-2	CASRGGGGENYGYTF
TRBV5-5	TRBJ1-1	CASSLGTGAWRNTEAFF
TRBV6-5	TRBJ2-2	CASKETGFFGELFF
TRBV15	TRBJ1-5	CATSRDPKDQPQHF
TRBV30	TRBJ2-3	CAWIGTSTDTQYF
TRBV2	TRBJ2-3	CASRRGLAGTDTQYF